Presented here are 22 T cell receptor beta chains from one specimen sequenced in a study of blood T cell repertoires in COVID-19 (dated by TCRdb to 2020 to 2022). Library preparation employed the immunoSEQ multiplex PCR assay. This immuneACCESS table, as held by TCRdb, lists in-frame sequences with V and J called but not all clones. Of the missing ones, under half trace to an unresolved V gene in checked studies; the others have no known cause. Counted in this sample were about 300,000 clones; approximately 86% of them appeared once. The ten largest clonotypes hold about 2.7% of the sample. Sequencing was carried out using PBMCs or T cells enriched from blood (not recorded which). Source of these receptors: a woman aged 18-29 years who had recovered from COVID-19.

The chain links TRBV2 to TRBJ2-1; 9 bases map to TRBD2. Germline CDR1 reads SNHLY; CDR2 reads FYNNEI. V was clipped by 3 bases and J by 6 bases; unmatched bases: 3. This CDR3 contains 14 residues. CDR3 in DNA: TGTGCCAGCAGTGACCAACTAGCGGGCAATGAGCAGTTCTTC. It encodes CASSDQLAGNEQFF.

This clone has only a few counts. The chain couples TRBV25-1 to TRBJ2-1; 9 bases line up with TRBD2. The V segment lost 2 bases and the J segment 7 bases; nucleotides outside the gene matches: 6. This CDR3 contains 15 residues. Germline V gene data show CDR1 as MGHDK and CDR2 as SYGVNS. The CDR3 DNA follows: TGTGCCAGCAGTGAAGAGGTAGCGGGGGCAAATGAGCAGTTCTTC. Translated: CASSEEVAGANEQFF.

The chain has TRBV9 and TRBJ2-1; 11 positions agree with TRBD2. J was trimmed by 7 bases and V by 3 bases; bases with no gene match: 9. The CDR3 totals 16 residues. Germline loops: CDR1 SGDLS, CDR2 YYNGEE. This CDR3 is CASSARTGLAENEQFF. Here the CDR3 DNA reads TGTGCCAGCAGCGCGAGGACGGGACTAGCGGAGAATGAGCAGTTCTTC.

This chain joins TRBV7-9 and TRBJ1-3, with 10 bases fitting TRBD1. The J segment lost 4 bases and the V segment lost 5 bases, leaving 5 bases of the junction unmatched. In germline, CDR1 is SEHNR, CDR2 FQNEAQ (reference sequence). The CDR3 has 15 amino acids. The CDR3 region has the DNA TGTGCCAGCAGCCTCGGGACAGGGGACGGAAACACCATATATTTT. It encodes CASSLGTGDGNTIYF.

Worth noting for this clone: This sample includes further DNA sequences coding for the same CDR3. This chain uses TRBV14 with TRBJ1-5; 7 nucleotides match TRBD1. The CDR3 totals 14 residues. After removal of 1 base from V and 4 bases from J, the junction contained 1 base not matched to a gene. Germline values: CDR1 SGHDN, CDR2 FVKESK. CDR3 amino acids: CASSQAGGNQPQHF. CDR3 sequence (DNA): TGTGCCAGCAGCCAAGCAGGGGGGAATCAGCCCCAGCATTTT. Using reference TRBV14 and TRBJ1-5 for the parts outside the CDR3, the full variable domain is EAGVTQFPSHSVIEKGQTVTLRCDPISGHDNLYWYRRVMGKEIKFLLHFVKESKQDESGMPNNRFLAERTGGTYSTLKVQPAELEDSGVYFCASSQAGGNQPQHFGDGTRLSIL.

The J gene is TRBJ1-2, the V gene TRBV5-6, with unresolved D. CDR1 and CDR2 (germline): SGHDT, YYEEEE. The ends were cut back, 2 bases at V and 7 bases at J, with 9 bases in the middle. The CDR3 extends over 12 amino acids. The chain's CDR3 is CASSFPLGGYTF. CDR3 bases: TGTGCCAGCAGCTTTCCTCTCGGTGGCTACACCTTC.

The chain couples TRBV14 to TRBJ2-7, with D unclear. V lost 3 bases and J lost 5, with 5 bases in between. The CDR3 length is 11 residues. CDR1 is SGHDN, CDR2 FVKESK, per germline. The CDR3 DNA is TGTGCCAGCAGCCACCGAGACGAGCAGTACTTC. Its translation is CASSHRDEQYF.

This clone was recorded a few times. This chain uses TRBV7-8 with TRBJ2-2; TRBD2 matches at 8 bases. Trimming removed 5 bases from V and 0 bases from J; junction bases left unmatched: 11. CDR1 SGHVS and CDR2 FQNEAQ come from the germline V gene. The CDR3 sequence is 18 residues long. CDR3 sequence reads: CASSPPGAGGSNTGELFF. CDR3 nucleotide sequence: TGTGCCAGCAGCCCCCCCGGCGCGGGGGGTTCGAACACCGGGGAGCTGTTTTTT. The full variable domain, rest sourced from reference TRBV7-8 and TRBJ2-2, is GAGVSQSPRYKVAKRGQDVALRCDPISGHVSLFWYQQALGQGPEFLTYFQNEAQLDKSGLPSDRFFAERPEGSVSTLKIQRTQQEDSAVYLCASSPPGAGGSNTGELFFGEGSRLTVL.

This clone appeared a single time. The chain links TRBV2 to TRBJ2-2; D is uncertain. The CDR3 extends over 12 amino acids. In germline, CDR1 is SNHLY, CDR2 FYNNEI. The V end was cut by 7 bases, the J end by 6 bases, with 9 bases between. CDR3 DNA sequence: TGTGCCAGCACCCGAGAAGCCGGGGAGCTGTTTTTT. Translating it yields CASTREAGELFF.

This chain connects TRBV7-2 to TRBJ2-3; possibly TRBD1 for D (5 bases). V was shortened by 8 bases and J by 1 base, with 16 bases between the two germline ends. The CDR3 length is 15 residues. Germline-derived CDR1 and CDR2 are SGHTA and FQGNSA. The CDR3 DNA follows: TGTGCCAGCTCCTGGAGAGAAGGGGGCACAGATACGCAGTATTTT. Translated, it gives CASSWREGGTDTQYF. The full variable domain, completed using reference TRBV7-2 and TRBJ2-3, is GAGVSQSPSNKVTEKGKDVELRCDPISGHTALYWYRQSLGQGLEFLIYFQGNSAPDKSGLPSDRFSAERTGGSVSTLTIQRTQQEDSAVYLCASSWREGGTDTQYFGPGTRLTVL.

The gene calls are TRBV7-9 and TRBJ1-1; a possible D gene is TRBD1 (5 bases). Per germline, CDR1 SEHNR and CDR2 FQNEAQ (reference sequence). This CDR3 contains 17 residues. V dropped 1 base and J dropped 0 bases, with 15 bases sitting between them. The CDR3 DNA is TGTGCCAGCAGCTTAGGTGGGGAAGACAGCATGAACACTGAAGCTTTCTTT. Protein product: CASSLGGEDSMNTEAFF.

A few counts support this clone. This sequence joins TRBV7-7 and TRBJ2-2, with TRBD2 matching over 8 bases. Germline V gives CDR1 SSHAT, CDR2 FNYEAQ (reference sequence). The trim removed 5 bases at V and 2 bases at J, leaving 4 bases unmatched. There are 15 residues in the CDR3. In nucleotides, the CDR3 is TGTGCCAGCAGCCCGACTAGCGCAAACACCGGGGAGCTGTTTTTT. Amino acid sequence: CASSPTSANTGELFF.

This rearrangement joins TRBV4-3 to TRBJ2-1; 8 bases fit TRBD2. Germline assignment: CDR1 LGHNA and CDR2 YSLEER. The V and J ends lost 0 bases and 8 bases, in that order; junction bases with no gene match: 9. The CDR3 is 16 residues long. CDR3 in amino acids: CASSQDLTGGRYEQFF. The DNA for the CDR3 is TGCGCCAGCAGCCAAGATCTAACGGGGGGGCGGTATGAGCAGTTCTTC.

This rearrangement joins TRBV7-9 to TRBJ2-7; TRBD1 agrees at 8 bases. V lost 5 bases and J lost 6; bases outside the gene matches: 18. This CDR3 spans 17 amino acids. Germline CDR1 and CDR2: SEHNR and FQNEAQ (reference sequence). Written as DNA, the CDR3 is TGTGCCAGCAGCCATGGGTTATCCGGGACAGGATGGTTCGAGCAGTACTTC. This codes for CASSHGLSGTGWFEQYF.

V usage is TRBV9 and J usage is TRBJ1-1; 9 bases are shared with TRBD1. With 1 base clipped from V and 8 bases from J, the junction kept 3 bases outside the gene matches. This CDR3 is built from 13 residues. Per the germline V gene, CDR1 is SGDLS and CDR2 is YYNGEE. CDR3 sequence reads: CASSVRGQGEAFF. The CDR3 DNA sequence: TGTGCCAGCAGCGTAAGGGGACAGGGAGAAGCTTTCTTT.

This chain links TRBV4-3 with TRBJ2-1; D may be TRBD1 (6 bases). The V and J ends lost 1 base and 7 bases respectively, with 11 bases between them. In germline, CDR1 is LGHNA, CDR2 YSLEER. This CDR3 region has 14 residues. CDR3 coding DNA: TGCGCCAGCAGCCAAGGGGGTAGGGGGAATGAGCAGTTCTTC. It specifies CASSQGGRGNEQFF.

The gene calls are TRBV27 and TRBJ1-5; TRBD1 is a possible D gene (5 bases). The germline V and J ends were trimmed by 6 bases and 10 bases, with 25 bases remaining between them. Germline loops: CDR1 MNHEY, CDR2 SMNVEV (reference sequence). The CDR3 is 16 residues long. As DNA, the CDR3 is TGTGCCAGCAGCCCCATGCCCCCGGTTGGGGCGCGTCCCCAGCATTTT. This sequence encodes CASSPMPPVGARPQHF.

The CDR3, as DNA: TGCAGCGTTCGCAGGGGTAACAATCAGCCCCAGCATTTT. Amino acids: CSVRRGNNQPQHF. V and J are TRBV29-1 and TRBJ1-5; D is possibly TRBD1 (6 bases). Trimming cost V 5 bases and J 3 bases, with 11 bases left between them. The CDR3 has 13 residues. CDR1 is SQVTM and CDR2 is ANQGSEA in the germline V gene.

A single count supports this clone. The gene calls are TRBV5-6 and TRBJ1-2, with TRBD1 matching 8 bases. V gave up 2 bases and J gave up 0 bases; unmatched junction bases: 3. Germline V gene lookup returns CDR1 SGHDT and CDR2 YYEEEE. There are 15 residues in the CDR3. The CDR3 sequence: CASSLDRGANYGYTF. The DNA for the CDR3 is TGTGCCAGCAGCTTAGACAGGGGCGCTAACTATGGCTACACCTTC.

J is TRBJ1-1 and V is TRBV3-1 (or the pseudogene TRBV3-2); a weak D match, TRBD1 (6 bases). V was clipped by 2 bases and J by 8 bases, with 18 bases between them. CDR3 length equals 15 residues. Germline assignment: CDR1 LGHDT and CDR2 YNNKEL (reference sequence). Here the CDR3 DNA reads TGTGCCAGCAGCCAAAACCCGGGGGGCGGATCGGAAGCTTTCTTT. This gives the protein CASSQNPGGGSEAFF.

This clone was recorded once. The chain is built from TRBV7-8 and TRBJ2-5; 9 nucleotides match TRBD1. This CDR3 region has 17 residues. Per the germline V gene, CDR1 is SGHVS and CDR2 is FQNEAQ. V was clipped by 1 base and J by 5 bases; unmatched bases: 11. DNA for the CDR3: TGTGCCAGCAGCTTAGGGGATTACAGGGGGCGCCGGGAGACCCAGTACTTC. Translation: CASSLGDYRGRRETQYF.

The V gene is TRBV4-2, the J gene TRBJ2-1; 10 bases are shared with TRBD2. Per the germline V gene, CDR1 is LGHNA and CDR2 is YNFKEQ. V gave up 1 base and J gave up 3 bases; unmatched junction bases: 15. The CDR3 loop spans 20 amino acids. CDR3 sequence reads: CASSQVGLAGEAMDYNEQFF. The CDR3, as DNA: TGTGCCAGCAGCCAAGTGGGGCTAGCGGGAGAGGCTATGGACTACAATGAGCAGTTCTTC.